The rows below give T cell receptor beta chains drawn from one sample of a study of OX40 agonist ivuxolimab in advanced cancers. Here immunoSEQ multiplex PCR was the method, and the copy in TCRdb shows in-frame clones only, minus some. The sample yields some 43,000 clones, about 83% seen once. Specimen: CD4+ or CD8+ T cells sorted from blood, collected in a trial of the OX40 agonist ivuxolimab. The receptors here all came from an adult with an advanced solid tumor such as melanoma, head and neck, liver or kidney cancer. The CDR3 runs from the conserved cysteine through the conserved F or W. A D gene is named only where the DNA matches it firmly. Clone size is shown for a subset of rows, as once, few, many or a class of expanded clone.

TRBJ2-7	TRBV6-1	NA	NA	TGTGCCAGCAGTTCTCTTTGGGGGGTACCCTACGAGCAGTACTTC	CASSSLWGVPYEQYF
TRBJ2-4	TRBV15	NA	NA	TGTGCCACCAGCAGAGATCGGGGAAAAAACATTCAGTACTTC	CATSRDRGKNIQYF
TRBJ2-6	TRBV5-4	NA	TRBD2	TGTGCCAGCAGCCGAGGAGGCGGGGGGGCGCTCGGGGCCAACGTCCTGACTTTC	CASSRGGGGALGANVLTF
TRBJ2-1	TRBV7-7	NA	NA	TGTGCCAGCAGCAGCGCCGGGGCAGGGACTAATGAGCAGTTCTTC	CASSSAGAGTNEQFF
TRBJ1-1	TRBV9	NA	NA	TGTGCCAGCAGCGTAGTAACTGGGTCGGGAGCTTTCTTT	CASSVVTGSGAFF
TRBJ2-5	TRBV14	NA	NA	TGTGCCAGCAGCCAAGGATTTGAGGATATAAAAGAGACCCAGTACTTC	CASSQGFEDIKETQYF
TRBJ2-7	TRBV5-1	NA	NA	TGCGCCAGCACCGCGAACCCCCAACGCTCCTACGAGCAGTACTTC	CASTANPQRSYEQYF
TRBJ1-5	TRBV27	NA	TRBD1	TGTGCCAGCAGTCCCCGGGACAGGGGGGGCAATCAGCCCCAGCATTTT	CASSPRDRGGNQPQHF
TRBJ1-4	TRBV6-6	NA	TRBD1	TGTGCCAGCAGTTACGCGGGGACAGGGTACGAAAAACTGTTTTTT	CASSYAGTGYEKLFF
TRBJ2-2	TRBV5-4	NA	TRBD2	TGTGCCAGCAGCACAGGACTAGCGGGAGGGCCGATGGGGGAGCTGTTTTTT	CASSTGLAGGPMGELFF
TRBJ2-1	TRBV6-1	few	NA	TGTGCCAGCAGTGAAGCCTTAGGACAGTACAATGAGCAGTTCTTC	CASSEALGQYNEQFF
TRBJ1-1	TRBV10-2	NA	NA	TGCGCCAGCATAGCGGGGGTAGGAACTGAAGCTTTCTTT	CASIAGVGTEAFF
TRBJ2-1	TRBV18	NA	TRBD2	TGTGCCAGCTCACAGACTAGCGGTAACAATGAGCAGTTCTTC	CASSQTSGNNEQFF
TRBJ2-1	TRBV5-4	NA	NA	TGTGCCAGCAGCTTGGCCGGGTCCTACAATGAGCAGTTCTTC	CASSLAGSYNEQFF
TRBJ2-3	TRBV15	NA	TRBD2	TGTGCCACCAGCAGGGATAGCGGGGGGGCGGAGGATACGCAGTATTTT	CATSRDSGGAEDTQYF
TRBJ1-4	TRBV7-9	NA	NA	TGTGCCAGCAGCTCGCCCTCAACTAATGAAAAACTGTTTTTT	CASSSPSTNEKLFF
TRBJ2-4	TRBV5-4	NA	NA	TGTGCCAGCAGCAGCAGGGGGGAGAACATTCAGTACTTC	CASSSRGENIQYF
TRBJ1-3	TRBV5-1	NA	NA	TGCGCCAGCAGCTTGGACCCCGGGTCCTCTGGAAACACCATATATTTT	CASSLDPGSSGNTIYF
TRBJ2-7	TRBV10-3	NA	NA	TGTGCCATCAGAAGCGGGTCAACCTACGAGCAGTACTTC	CAIRSGSTYEQYF
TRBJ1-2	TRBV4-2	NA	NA	TGTGCCAGCAGCCAAGATCGGGGAGGGAGCGGCTACACCTTC	CASSQDRGGSGYTF
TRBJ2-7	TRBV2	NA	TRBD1	TGTGCCAGCAGAGCGACAGGGTGGTACGAGCAGTACTTC	CASRATGWYEQYF
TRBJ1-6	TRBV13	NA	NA	TGTGCCAGCAGCTCAATGGGTGTGGATAATTCACCCCTCCACTTT	CASSSMGVDNSPLHF
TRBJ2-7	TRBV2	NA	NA	TGTGCCGGTAAGACTAGGCAAACCTACGAGCAGTACTTC	CAGKTRQTYEQYF
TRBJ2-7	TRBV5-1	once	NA	TGCGCCAGCAGCTTGGAGGGAACCTACGAGCAGTACTTC	CASSLEGTYEQYF
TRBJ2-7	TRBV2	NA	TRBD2	TGTGCCAGCAGTCCCTCGTTACTAGCGGGTCACTACGAGCAGTACTTC	CASSPSLLAGHYEQYF
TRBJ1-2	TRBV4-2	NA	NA	TGTGCCAGCAGCCAAGATGTCGGCCGGGATAAGGATGGCTACACCTTC	CASSQDVGRDKDGYTF
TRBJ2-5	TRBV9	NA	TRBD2	TGTGCCAGCAGCCCCATCGCCGGGGGGGCGGGGGAGACCCAGTACTTC	CASSPIAGGAGETQYF
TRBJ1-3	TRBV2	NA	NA	TGTGCCAGCAGTACCGGGACAGGAAACACCATATATTTT	CASSTGTGNTIYF
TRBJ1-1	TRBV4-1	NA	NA	TGCGCCAGCAGCCAAGAAGGCCGGGGTGAAGCTTTCTTT	CASSQEGRGEAFF
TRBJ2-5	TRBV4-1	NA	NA	TGCGCCAGCAGCCAAGGAGCGCGGGGCGGAGAGACCCAGTACTTC	CASSQGARGGETQYF
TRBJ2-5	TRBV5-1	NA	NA	TGCGCCAGCAGCTCCACAGGTCTAGGAGAGACCCAGTACTTC	CASSSTGLGETQYF
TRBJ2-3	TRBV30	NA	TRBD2	TGTGCCTGGGTAGATAGCGGGAGGGTCACAGATACGCAGTATTTT	CAWVDSGRVTDTQYF
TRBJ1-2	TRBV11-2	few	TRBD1	TGTGCCAGCAGCGGGACAGGCTATGGCTACACCTTC	CASSGTGYGYTF
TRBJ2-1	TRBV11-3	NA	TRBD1	TGTGCCAGCAGCTTAAGGACAGGGGGGAATGAGCAGTTCTTC	CASSLRTGGNEQFF
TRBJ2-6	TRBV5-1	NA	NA	TGCGCCAGCAGCTTGAATGCAGGAAGCTTCTCTGGGGCCAACGTCCTGACTTTC	CASSLNAGSFSGANVLTF
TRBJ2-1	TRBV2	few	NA	TGTGCCATTACGGGTGAGCAGTTCTTC	CAITGEQFF